Sequencing of this T cell receptor beta chain was carried out in a study of T cell responses to AZD1222 COVID-19 vaccine. Study details: Some second doses came at about 4 weeks and others at about 12 weeks; these were pooled.

Measured with immunoSEQ multiplex PCR; TCRdb has only the in-frame clones, and not every one. Of about 150,000 clones in the sample, approximately 90% were seen once. Study conclusions and caveats: The study identified only five to seven AZD1222 recipients as seropositive at baseline. Possibly, clonal diversity was underestimated; donors were largely white British and included more females. Elevations in Spike-specific TCR breadth and depth followed administration of two AZD1222 doses.

With respect to this clone: No antigen is known for it.

Trimming cost V 3 bases and J 0 bases, with 9 bases left between them. CDR3 length: 15 residues. CDR1 and CDR2 (germline): KGHDR, SFDVKD. The material sequenced was peripheral blood, taken on day 0 of AZD1222 vaccination. This chain links TRBV24-1 with TRBJ2-3; a possible D gene is TRBD1 (6 bases). This TCR came from an adult in good health. The CDR3 loop is CATSDPGQSTDTQYF. CDR3 sequence (DNA): TGTGCCACCAGTGATCCCGGACAGAGCACAGATACGCAGTATTTT.